The 8 T cell receptor beta chains listed next were all sequenced from one sample in a study of T cells in Graves' hyperthyroidism and ophthalmopathy. Authors of the study amplified TCR beta CDR3 regions from RNA transcripts. First-round RT-PCR targeting the TCR CDR3 was performed with the HTBI primer set. MiXCR was run by TCRdb on the multiplex PCR reads, yielding one entry per CDR3 protein. The sample includes 450,000 to 650,000 distinct CDR3 sequences, 12% to 15% of them seen just once. The sequenced material came from blood. The origin of the receptors is a woman under 30 with Graves' ophthalmopathy.

The chain uses TRBV9 and TRBJ2-4, with D possibly matching TRBD1 (5 bases). V gave up 5 bases and J gave up 0 bases, with 15 bases separating them. Germline V CDR1 and CDR2: SGDLS, YYNGEE. The CDR3 has 16 amino acids. The CDR3 nucleotides are TGTGCCAGCAGTGTCTCCATGGGGCTAGCCAAAAACATTCAGTACTTC. This gives the protein CASSVSMGLAKNIQYF.

The table lists this clonotype with many counts. This sequence joins TRBV28 and TRBJ1-2, with 7 nucleotides matching TRBD1. V lost 6 bases to trimming and J lost 4 bases; unmatched junction nucleotides: 11. The CDR3 is 15 residues long. Germline V CDR1 and CDR2: MDHEN, SYDVKM. CDR3: CASSTRGIRLYGYTF. The CDR3 bases are TGTGCCAGCAGCACCAGGGGGATAAGGCTCTATGGCTACACCTTC.

In its sample, this clonotype was seen once. Here the CDR3 DNA reads TGTGCCAGCAGCCCCCCGGGACCGAGGACGAGGGATGGCTTCAACACTGAAGCTTTCTTT. It yields the protein CASSPPGPRTRDGFNTEAFF. This chain links TRBV3-1 with TRBJ1-1, with D possibly being TRBD1 (5 bases). The CDR3 runs to 20 residues. The V and J ends lost 4 bases and 2 bases respectively, with 29 bases between them. Germline lookup yields CDR1 LGHDT and CDR2 YNNKEL (reference sequence).

This clonotype was counted only a few times. The CDR3 nucleotides are TGTGCCAGCTCACCACAGGGACTAGCGGGAGCCAAAAACATTCAGTACTTC. It translates to CASSPQGLAGAKNIQYF. The rearrangement links TRBV18 to TRBJ2-4, with 12 bases fitting TRBD2. V gave up 1 base and J gave up 0 bases; unmatched junction bases: 1. The CDR3 runs to 17 residues. Looked up from germline, CDR1 is KGHSH and CDR2 is LQKENI.

The rearrangement links TRBV4-3 to TRBJ1-6; D call uncertain. This CDR3 spans 15 amino acids. Germline V gives CDR1 LGHNA, CDR2 YSLEER. V was pared by 0 bases and J by 5 bases, with 8 bases between. The CDR3 spells CASSQENRDNSPLHF. The CDR3 DNA reads TGCGCCAGCAGCCAAGAAAACAGAGATAATTCACCCCTCCACTTT.

Ten or more counts support this clonotype. Written as DNA, the CDR3 is TGTGCCAGCAGCTTAAGGGCCCAGTCCTATGGCTACACCTTC. Protein: CASSLRAQSYGYTF. The chain has TRBV7-4 and TRBJ1-2; D call uncertain. The CDR3 extends over 14 amino acids. The germline V gene has CDR1 SGHVT and CDR2 SQSDAQ. V was cut by 2 bases and J by 4 bases, with 11 bases left in between.

V and J are TRBV11-3 and TRBJ2-1; 9 bases match TRBD2. The CDR3 length is 16 residues. V gave up 5 bases and J gave up 5 bases; unmatched junction bases: 10. In germline, CDR1 is SGHNT, CDR2 YENEEA. In DNA form, the CDR3 reads TGTGCCAGCAGCCCAGAGGGCGGGAGGGCCCACAATGAGCAGTTCTTC. Translating it yields CASSPEGGRAHNEQFF.

As for this clonotype: It is likely a read error, because the conserved phenylalanine at the end of the CDR3 is missing. The chain recombines TRBV6-1 with TRBJ1-1; D is ambiguous. The germline V gene has CDR1 MNHNS and CDR2 SASEGT. This CDR3 region has 11 residues. V was clipped by 6 bases and J by 3 bases, with 5 bases between them. The CDR3, as DNA: TGTGCCAGCAGCCGATACACTGAAGCTTTCTCT. Its translation: CASSRYTEAFS.